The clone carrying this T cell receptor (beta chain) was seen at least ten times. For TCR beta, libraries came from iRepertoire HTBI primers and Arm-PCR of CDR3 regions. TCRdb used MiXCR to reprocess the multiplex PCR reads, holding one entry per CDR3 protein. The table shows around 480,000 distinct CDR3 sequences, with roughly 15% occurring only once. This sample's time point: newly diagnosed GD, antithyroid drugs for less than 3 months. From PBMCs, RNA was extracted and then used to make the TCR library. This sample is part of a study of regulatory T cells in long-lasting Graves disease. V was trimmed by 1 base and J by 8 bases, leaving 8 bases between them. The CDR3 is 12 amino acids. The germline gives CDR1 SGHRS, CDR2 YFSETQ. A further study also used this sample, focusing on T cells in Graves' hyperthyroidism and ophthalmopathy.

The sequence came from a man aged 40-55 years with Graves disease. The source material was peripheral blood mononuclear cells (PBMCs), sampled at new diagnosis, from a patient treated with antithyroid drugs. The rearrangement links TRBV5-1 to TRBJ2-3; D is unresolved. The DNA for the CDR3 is TGCGCCAGCAGCTTGAATGATGGTACGCAGTATTTT. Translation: CASSLNDGTQYF.